What follows is one T cell receptor (beta chain) and its context. Repertoires were generated with immunoSEQ multiplex PCR, while TCRdb's copy carries only in-frame clones and drops some. The data contain under 50,000 clones, roughly nine tenths of them singletons. This record comes from a study of T cell changes during pregnancy in multiple sclerosis. The CDR3 totals 14 residues. Trimming removed 2 bases at V and 1 base at J, with 8 bases between. Per the germline V gene, CDR1 is MNHEY and CDR2 is SMNVEV (reference sequence). This sequence joins TRBV27 and TRBJ1-1; no reliable D call. The clonotype was recovered from a female donor in good health, enrolled as a control in a pregnancy study. The material sequenced was CD4+ T cells from peripheral blood mononuclear cells, taken in the second trimester of pregnancy. The CDR3 loop is CASSLRGENTEAFF. In nucleotides, the CDR3 is TGTGCCAGCAGTTTACGCGGGGAGAACACTGAAGCTTTCTTT.